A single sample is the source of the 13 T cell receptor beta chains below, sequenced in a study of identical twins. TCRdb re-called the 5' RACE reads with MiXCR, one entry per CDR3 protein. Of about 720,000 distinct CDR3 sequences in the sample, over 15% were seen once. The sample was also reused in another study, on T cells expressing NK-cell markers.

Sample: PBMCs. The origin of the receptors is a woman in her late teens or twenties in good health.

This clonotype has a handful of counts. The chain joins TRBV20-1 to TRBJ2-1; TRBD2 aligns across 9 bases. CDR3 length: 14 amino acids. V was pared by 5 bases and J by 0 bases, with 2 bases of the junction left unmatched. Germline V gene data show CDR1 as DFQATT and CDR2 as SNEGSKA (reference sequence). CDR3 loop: CSALAGSSYNEQFF. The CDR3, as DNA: TGCAGTGCTCTAGCGGGAAGCTCCTACAATGAGCAGTTCTTC.

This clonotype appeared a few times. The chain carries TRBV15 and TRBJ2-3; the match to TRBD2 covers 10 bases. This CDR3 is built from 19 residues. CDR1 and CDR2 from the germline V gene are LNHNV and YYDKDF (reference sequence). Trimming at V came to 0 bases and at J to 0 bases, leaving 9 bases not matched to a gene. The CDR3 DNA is TGTGCCACCAGCAGAGATCTCTGGGCTAGCGGGAGTAGCACAGATACGCAGTATTTT. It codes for CATSRDLWASGSSTDTQYF.

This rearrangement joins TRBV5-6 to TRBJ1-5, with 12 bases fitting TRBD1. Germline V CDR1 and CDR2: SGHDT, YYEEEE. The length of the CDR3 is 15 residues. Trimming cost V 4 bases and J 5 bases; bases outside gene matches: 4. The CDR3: CASSPGTGGHQPQHF. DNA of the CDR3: TGTGCCAGCAGCCCCGGGACAGGGGGCCATCAGCCCCAGCATTTT.

This chain's CDR3 is CASSLTPWSPGELFF. DNA for the CDR3: TGTGCCAGCAGCTTAACACCGTGGAGCCCCGGGGAGCTGTTTTTT. The chain has TRBV7-2 and TRBJ2-2; D gene uncertain. V gave up 2 bases and J gave up 6 bases, with 13 bases separating them. The CDR3 spans 15 residues. CDR1 and CDR2 (germline): SGHTA, FQGNSA.

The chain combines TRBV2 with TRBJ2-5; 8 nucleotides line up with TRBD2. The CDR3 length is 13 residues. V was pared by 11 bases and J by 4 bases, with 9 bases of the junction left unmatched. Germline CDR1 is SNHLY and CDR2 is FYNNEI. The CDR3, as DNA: TGTGCCCACTCGGGGGGGTCAGGAGAGACCCAGTACTTC. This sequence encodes CAHSGGSGETQYF.

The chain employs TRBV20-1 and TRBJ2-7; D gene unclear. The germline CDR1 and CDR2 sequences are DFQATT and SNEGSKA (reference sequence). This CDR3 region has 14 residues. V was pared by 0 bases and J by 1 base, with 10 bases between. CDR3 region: CSARDLTGSYEQYF. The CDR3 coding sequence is TGCAGTGCTAGAGACCTAACGGGTTCCTACGAGCAGTACTTC.

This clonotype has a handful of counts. In DNA form, the CDR3 reads TGCAGTGCTACGACTAGCGGGGGGGGCACAGATACGCAGTATTTT. Amino acids: CSATTSGGGTDTQYF. The chain employs TRBV20-1 and TRBJ2-3; 14 positions agree with TRBD2. With 4 bases clipped from V and 1 base from J, the junction kept 1 base outside the gene matches. From germline, CDR1 is DFQATT and CDR2 SNEGSKA (reference sequence). The CDR3 covers 15 residues.

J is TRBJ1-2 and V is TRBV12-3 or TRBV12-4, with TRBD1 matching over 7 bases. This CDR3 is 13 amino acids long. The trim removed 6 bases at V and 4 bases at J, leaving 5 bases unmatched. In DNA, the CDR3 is TGTGCCAGCAGGGACAGGACCTTCTATGGCTACACCTTC. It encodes CASRDRTFYGYTF.

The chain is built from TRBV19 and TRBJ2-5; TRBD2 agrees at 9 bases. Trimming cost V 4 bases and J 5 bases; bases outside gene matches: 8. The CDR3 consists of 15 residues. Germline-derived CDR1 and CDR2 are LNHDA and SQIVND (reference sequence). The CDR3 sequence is CASSTTSGTWETQYF. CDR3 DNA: TGTGCCAGTAGTACGACTAGCGGAACTTGGGAGACCCAGTACTTC.

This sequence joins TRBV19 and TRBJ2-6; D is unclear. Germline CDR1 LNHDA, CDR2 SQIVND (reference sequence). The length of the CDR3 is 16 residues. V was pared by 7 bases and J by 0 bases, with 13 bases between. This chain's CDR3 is CASTRERYSGANVLTF. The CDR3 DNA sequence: TGTGCCAGTACGCGTGAGAGATACTCTGGGGCCAACGTCCTGACTTTC.

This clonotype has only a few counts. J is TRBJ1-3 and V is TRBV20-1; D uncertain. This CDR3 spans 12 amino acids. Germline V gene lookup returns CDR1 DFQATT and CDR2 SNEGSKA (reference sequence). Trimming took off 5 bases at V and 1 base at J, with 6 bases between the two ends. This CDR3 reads CSAGKSGNTIYF. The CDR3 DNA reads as TGCAGTGCTGGCAAATCTGGAAACACCATATATTTT.

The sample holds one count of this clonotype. The CDR3 DNA is TGCAGTGCCACCCTTGATAGCGGGAGGGCCCGGAGCCGGGGAGAGTTCTTC. Protein product: CSATLDSGRARSRGEFF. This chain uses TRBV20-1 with TRBJ2-1; 11 nucleotides match TRBD2. The CDR3 covers 17 residues. Germline-derived CDR1 and CDR2 are DFQATT and SNEGSKA (reference sequence). Unmatched junction bases numbered 24, after V lost 6 bases and J lost 14 bases.

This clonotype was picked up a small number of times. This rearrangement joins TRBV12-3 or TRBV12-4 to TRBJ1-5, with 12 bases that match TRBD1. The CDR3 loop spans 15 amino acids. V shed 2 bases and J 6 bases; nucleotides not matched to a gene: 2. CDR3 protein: CASSLRDRGLQPQHF. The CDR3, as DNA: TGTGCCAGCAGTTTAAGGGACAGGGGGCTTCAGCCCCAGCATTTT.